This passage covers 25 T cell receptor beta chains from one sample sequenced in a study of CD8+ T cells in alopecia areata. In each case, RNA was isolated and then reverse transcribed into cDNA as the sequencing template. The repertoire was sequenced with immunoSEQ multiplex PCR; TCRdb's copy has only in-frame clones and lacks some. The sample includes 110,000 to 150,000 clones, 62% of them seen just once. Sequencing input: CD8+ T cells sorted from blood. The receptors were gathered from a human donor in good health.

The J gene is TRBJ2-1, the V gene TRBV19; TRBD2 matches 8 bases. V was pared by 1 base and J by 4 bases, with 3 bases of the junction left unmatched. The CDR3 covers 15 residues. In germline, CDR1 is LNHDA, CDR2 SQIVND (reference sequence). CDR3 sequence (DNA): TGTGCCAGTAGTATAGCAGCGGGAGCATACAATGAGCAGTTCTTC. It encodes CASSIAAGAYNEQFF.

The rearrangement links TRBV2 to TRBJ1-1, with D possibly matching TRBD1 (6 bases). The CDR3 is made up of 16 amino acids. Germline V gene sequence: CDR1 SNHLY, CDR2 FYNNEI. The V and J ends lost 3 bases and 3 bases respectively, with 17 bases between them. The CDR3 DNA is TGTGCCAGCAGTGACCCACTGGTAAACAGGGACACTGAAGCTTTCTTT. This translates into CASSDPLVNRDTEAFF.

The chain links TRBV20-1 to TRBJ1-2; 8 bases match TRBD1. CDR3 length: 11 amino acids. The V gene's germline CDR1 is DFQATT and CDR2 SNEGSKA (reference sequence). Germline trimming cut 2 bases from V and 14 bases from J; bases unmatched to any gene: 7. The CDR3 region has the DNA TGCAGTGCTAGACAACAGGGGGTGGTAACCTTC. This encodes CSARQQGVVTF.

The rearrangement uses TRBV6-5 and TRBJ2-2; D is unresolved. V gave up 3 bases and J gave up 3 bases, with 8 bases separating them. CDR3 length: 14 residues. Germline V gives CDR1 MNHEY, CDR2 SVGAGI. The CDR3 loop reads CASSYVPYTGELFF. CDR3 nucleotides: TGTGCCAGCAGTTATGTCCCGTACACCGGGGAGCTGTTTTTT.

CDR3 nucleotides: TGCGCCAGCAGTCAATACGACTCCCAGCTAGCTTTCTTT. Protein sequence: CASSQYDSQLAFF. V is TRBV23-1 and J is TRBJ1-1; unclear D gene. TRBV23-1 is classed as an ORF, of uncertain function. This CDR3 contains 13 residues. The V gene lost 1 base and the J gene lost 10 bases, with 13 bases spanning the gap.

This clone was observed once. The chain recombines TRBV4-1 with TRBJ2-2; 7 bases are a match to TRBD1. Germline V lookup: CDR1 MGHRA, CDR2 YSYEKL. V shed 2 bases, J shed 5 bases, and the junction held 2 bases outside the gene matches. The CDR3 has 14 residues. CDR3 residues: CASSQPTGTGELFF. Here the CDR3 DNA reads TGCGCCAGCAGCCAACCGACAGGGACCGGGGAGCTGTTTTTT.

The table lists this clone with a few counts. The chain recombines TRBV13 with TRBJ2-7; maybe TRBD1 (6 bases). The V gene lost 8 bases and the J gene lost 1 base, with 12 bases spanning the gap. This CDR3 contains 13 residues. Germline V lookup: CDR1 PRHDT, CDR2 FYEKMQ (reference sequence). The CDR3 loop reads CASFPRGSYEQYF. CDR3 nucleotide sequence: TGTGCCAGCTTTCCCAGGGGATCCTACGAGCAGTACTTC.

DNA of the CDR3: TGTGCCAGCAGCTTACCCGGTTACGAGCAGTACTTC. Amino acid sequence: CASSLPGYEQYF. The chain recombines TRBV13 with TRBJ2-7; no firm D call. The V end was cut by 2 bases, the J end by 4 bases, with 6 bases between. The CDR3 has 12 amino acids. CDR1 is PRHDT and CDR2 is FYEKMQ in the germline V gene (reference sequence).

In DNA, the CDR3 is TGTGCCAGCAGCCCTGCGGCCCAGCGGCACGAGCAGTACTTC. This sequence encodes CASSPAAQRHEQYF. This rearrangement joins TRBV9 to TRBJ2-7; TRBD2 is a possible D gene (5 bases). V was trimmed by 4 bases and J by 5 bases, leaving 16 bases between them. This CDR3 region has 14 residues. Germline CDR1 is SGDLS and CDR2 is YYNGEE.

The chain links TRBV9 to TRBJ2-2, with 7 positions matching TRBD2. The V segment lost 4 bases and the J segment 2 bases; nucleotides outside the gene matches: 14. The CDR3 has 18 residues. Germline-derived CDR1 and CDR2 are SGDLS and YYNGEE. For the CDR3, the DNA is TGTGCCAGCAGCCCCTCAGGTAGCGGGTTTATTAACACCGGGGAGCTGTTTTTT. This translates into CASSPSGSGFINTGELFF.

A few counts support this clone. The chain links TRBV4-1 to TRBJ2-2, with 7 positions matching TRBD1. Losses at the gene ends were 3 bases for V and 5 bases for J; bases not matched to a gene: 3. This CDR3 comprises 14 residues. Germline V gene lookup returns CDR1 MGHRA and CDR2 YSYEKL. The CDR3 sequence is CASSHSTGTGELFF. Here the CDR3 DNA reads TGCGCCAGCAGCCACTCGACAGGGACCGGGGAGCTGTTTTTT.

The chain recombines TRBV29-1 with TRBJ2-7, with TRBD1 as a possible D gene (5 bases). The germline V gene has CDR1 SQVTM and CDR2 ANQGSEA. The CDR3 is made up of 13 amino acids. Deletions cut 2 bases from V and 6 bases from J, with 14 bases between. CDR3 nucleotide sequence: TGCAGCGTTGAAACGGTGCAGGGCGGCGAGCAGTACTTC. It translates to CSVETVQGGEQYF.

This sequence joins TRBV14 and TRBJ2-1; 10 nucleotides match TRBD2. The CDR3 spans 17 residues. Unmatched junction bases numbered 9, after V lost 5 bases and J lost 2 bases. The germline V gene has CDR1 SGHDN and CDR2 FVKESK. CDR3 DNA sequence: TGTGCCAGCAGCTCAAACGAAGCGGGAGGGGCCTACAATGAGCAGTTCTTC. Its translation: CASSSNEAGGAYNEQFF.

This clone has more than one count but fewer than ten. The chain is built from TRBV7-9 and TRBJ2-5; 8 positions match TRBD2. Germline values: CDR1 SEHNR, CDR2 FQNEAQ (reference sequence). The CDR3 consists of 16 residues. Losses at the gene ends were 5 bases for V and 5 bases for J; bases not matched to a gene: 13. The CDR3 spells CASSPGTSSEGETQYF. The CDR3 DNA sequence: TGTGCCAGCAGCCCCGGGACTAGTTCGGAGGGGGAGACCCAGTACTTC.

The chain employs TRBV30 and TRBJ1-1; D not certain. CDR3 size: 14 residues. Deletions cut 3 bases from V and 5 bases from J, with 16 bases between. The germline V gene encodes CDR1 GTSNPN and CDR2 SVGIG (reference sequence). As DNA, the CDR3 is TGTGCCTGGAGCGGTGGCCCCGAGGGAACTGAAGCTTTCTTT. This sequence encodes CAWSGGPEGTEAFF.

This chain uses TRBV29-1 with TRBJ1-1; D gene unclear. V was trimmed by 1 base and J by 4 bases, leaving 7 bases between them. CDR1 and CDR2 (germline): SQVTM, ANQGSEA. The CDR3 runs 12 residues. CDR3: CSVEGSGTEAFF. Here the CDR3 DNA reads TGCAGCGTTGAAGGGTCGGGCACTGAAGCTTTCTTT.

The rearrangement uses TRBV6-1 and TRBJ1-4; D is uncertain. V lost 1 base, J lost 8 bases, and 14 bases lay in between. Germline CDR1 reads MNHNS; CDR2 reads SASEGT. The CDR3 sequence is 15 residues long. CDR3 loop: CASSEGWHIEEKLFF. For the CDR3, the DNA is TGTGCCAGCAGTGAAGGATGGCACATCGAGGAAAAACTGTTTTTT.

The gene calls are TRBV13 and TRBJ2-4; unclear D gene. Trimming cost V 5 bases and J 0 bases, with 5 bases left between them. CDR1 and CDR2 (germline): PRHDT, FYEKMQ (reference sequence). The CDR3 loop spans 13 amino acids. The CDR3 DNA is TGTGCCAGCAGCGGTTCAGCCAAAAACATTCAGTACTTC. Translating gives CASSGSAKNIQYF. Combining the CDR3 with reference TRBV13 and TRBJ2-4 gives the whole variable domain AAGVIQSPRHLIKEKRETATLKCYPIPRHDTVYWYQQGPGQDPQFLISFYEKMQSDKGSIPDRFSAQQFSDYHSELNMSSLELGDSALYFCASSGSAKNIQYFGAGTRLSVL.

The J gene is TRBJ2-1, the V gene TRBV6-4; 9 nucleotides agree with TRBD2. Germline V gives CDR1 MRHNA, CDR2 SNTAGT. The trim removed 2 bases at V and 4 bases at J, leaving 3 bases unmatched. The CDR3 has 15 amino acids. The CDR3 bases are TGTGCCAGCAGTGACGAAGCGGGAGGATACAATGAGCAGTTCTTC. Translation gives CASSDEAGGYNEQFF.

V is TRBV7-7 and J is TRBJ2-5; 9 positions agree with TRBD2. Germline V CDR1 and CDR2: SSHAT, FNYEAQ (reference sequence). The CDR3 is 13 residues long. V lost 2 bases, J lost 7 bases, and 2 bases stayed unmatched. The CDR3 DNA follows: TGTGCCAGCAGCTTACTAGCGGGGCGGACCCAGTACTTC. Translation gives CASSLLAGRTQYF.

This chain joins TRBV7-8 and TRBJ1-2, with D uncertain. CDR3 size: 13 residues. CDR1 and CDR2 from the germline V gene are SGHVS and FQNEAQ. V was trimmed by 3 bases and J by 4 bases, leaving 9 bases between them. CDR3 sequence: CASSLDYPYGYTF. The CDR3 region has the DNA TGTGCCAGCAGCTTGGATTATCCCTATGGCTACACCTTC.

The chain uses TRBV2 and TRBJ2-6; 9 bases line up with TRBD1. Per germline, CDR1 SNHLY and CDR2 FYNNEI. Germline trimming cut 7 bases from V and 3 bases from J; bases unmatched to any gene: 7. The CDR3 has 16 amino acids. The chain's CDR3 is CASNPGTGSGANVLTF. CDR3 DNA: TGTGCCAGCAACCCTGGGACAGGGAGTGGGGCCAACGTCCTGACTTTC.

This clone was detected only a few times. J is TRBJ1-4 and V is TRBV28; D gene ambiguous. This CDR3 region has 14 residues. V lost 2 bases to trimming and J lost 4 bases, with 8 bases between them. Germline CDR1 is MDHEN and CDR2 is SYDVKM. The CDR3 region has the DNA TGTGCCAGCAGTTTACGCCGGTTTAATGAAAAACTGTTTTTT. It translates to CASSLRRFNEKLFF.

The V and J genes are TRBV12-5 and TRBJ2-7; TRBD2 might be the D (5 bases). Trimming took off 4 bases at V and 6 bases at J, with 16 bases between the two ends. Germline-derived CDR1 and CDR2 are LGHNT and FRNRAP. This CDR3 comprises 14 residues. The CDR3, as DNA: TGTGCTAGTGGTTCAATCAATACTAGAGGCGAGCAGTACTTC. Translating gives CASGSINTRGEQYF.

The rearrangement uses TRBV19 and TRBJ2-5; no clear D gene. The ends were cut back, 2 bases at V and 7 bases at J, with 11 bases in the middle. The CDR3 consists of 13 residues. Per the germline V gene, CDR1 is LNHDA and CDR2 is SQIVND (reference sequence). The chain's CDR3 is CASSITSSGTQYF. As DNA, the CDR3 is TGTGCCAGTAGTATAACGTCCTCCGGGACCCAGTACTTC. The variable domain in full, completed from reference TRBV19 and TRBJ2-5, reads DGGITQSPKYLFRKEGQNVTLSCEQNLNHDAMYWYRQDPGQGLRLIYYSQIVNDFQKGDIAEGYSVSREKKESFPLTVTSAQKNPTAFYLCASSITSSGTQYFGPGTRLLVL.